A selection of T cell receptor beta chains follows, all from one sample in a study of response to subunit inactivated influenza vaccine. Each CDR3 protein gets one entry after TCRdb re-called the RT-PCR reads with MiXCR. This sample yields 610,000 or so distinct CDR3 sequences, of which 14% are seen a single time; 11% belongs to the top ten. Sequenced material: PBMCs from blood, taken 11 to 12 days after vaccination. Every receptor here comes from a man aged 45-65 years who received an inactivated influenza vaccine. The CDR3 runs from the conserved cysteine through the conserved F or W. The D gene is left open where the match is weak. For some rows the clone size is stated as once, few or many, or as a class when expanded; others skip it.

>TRBJ2-5|.|TRBV3-1|.|14
CASTPGSRVETQYF
TGTGCCAGCACCCCGGGCAGTAGAGTGGAGACCCAGTACTTC
>TRBJ1-1|.|TRBV29-1|.|12
CSVEEQGREAFF
TGCAGCGTTGAAGAACAGGGTCGAGAAGCTTTCTTT
>TRBJ2-7|TRBD1|TRBV11-2|few|18
CASSLGVVLGQGAYEQYF
TGTGCCAGCAGCTTGGGGGTTGTTTTAGGACAGGGGGCCTACGAGCAGTACTTC
>TRBJ2-1|TRBD2|TRBV7-7|.|13
CASSLGRENEQFF
TGTGCTAGCAGCTTAGGGCGGGAGAATGAGCAGTTCTTC
>TRBJ2-1|.|TRBV20-1|.|16
CSARGGLHAGYNEQFF
TGCAGTGCTAGAGGGGGACTCCATGCTGGGTACAATGAGCAGTTCTTC
>TRBJ2-1|.|TRBV20-1|once|13
CSAQRQSSDEQFF
TGCAGTGCCCAGCGTCAGAGTAGCGATGAGCAGTTCTTC
>TRBJ2-1|TRBD1|TRBV20-1|.|16
CSARAQGVESYNEQFF
TGCAGTGCTAGAGCCCAGGGGGTTGAGTCCTACAATGAGCAGTTCTTC
>TRBJ1-2|TRBD1|TRBV6-1|.|14
CASSEGGQPYGYTF
TGTGCCAGCAGTGAGGGGGGACAGCCGTATGGCTACACCTTC
>TRBJ1-6|.|TRBV3-1|few|14
CASSPEAYNSPLHF
TGTGCCAGCAGCCCCGAGGCCTATAATTCACCCCTCCACTTT
>TRBJ2-7|TRBD1|TRBV3-1|.|14
CASSPTPGTGEQYF
TGTGCCAGCAGCCCCACCCCCGGGACAGGCGAGCAGTACTTC
>TRBJ1-5|.|TRBV27|few|15
CASSSGRQSNQPQHF
TGTGCCAGCAGTTCCGGTAGGCAGTCCAATCAGCCCCAGCATTTT
>TRBJ2-5|.|TRBV28|few|12
CASSTGQETQYF
TGTGCCAGCAGTACAGGTCAAGAGACCCAGTACTTC
>TRBJ2-5|TRBD2|TRBV10-3|.|17
CAISESGLAGERETQYF
TGTGCCATCAGTGAGTCGGGGCTAGCGGGAGAAAGAGAGACCCAGTACTTC
>TRBJ2-2|TRBD1|TRBV7-2|.|15
CASSLSQGASGELFF
TGTGCCAGCAGCTTATCACAGGGGGCAAGCGGGGAGCTGTTTTTT
>TRBJ1-2|.|TRBV6-5|few|13
CASSYSGVYGYTF
TGTGCCAGCAGTTACTCAGGAGTGTATGGCTACACCTTC
>TRBJ1-4|.|TRBV9|.|16
CASSVVGPATNEKLFF
TGTGCCAGCAGCGTAGTGGGACCTGCAACTAATGAAAAACTGTTTTTT
>TRBJ2-2|TRBD1|TRBV5-1|.|16
CASSRQGDSNTGELFF
TGCGCCAGCAGCAGACAAGGGGACAGCAACACCGGGGAGCTGTTTTTT
>TRBJ2-7|.|TRBV28|many|15
CASSPSSSGSYEQYF
TGTGCCAGCAGTCCTAGCTCTTCTGGCTCCTACGAGCAGTACTTC
>TRBJ2-1|.|TRBV20-1|few|12
CSASWLAHEQFF
TGCAGTGCTAGTTGGCTAGCCCATGAGCAGTTCTTC
>TRBJ1-6|TRBD1|TRBV5-1|.|15
CASSLGQGTASPLHF
TGCGCCAGCAGCTTGGGACAGGGGACGGCTTCACCCCTCCACTTT
>TRBJ1-5|.|TRBV21-1|few|18
CASFHQPATCLRNQPQHF
TGTGCCAGCTTCCACCAACCAGCTACCTGTCTAAGAAATCAGCCCCAGCATTTT
>TRBJ2-1|TRBD2|TRBV29-1|few|15
CSVVISGGPYGEQFF
TGCAGCGTTGTGATTAGCGGGGGCCCTTACGGTGAGCAGTTCTTC
>TRBJ1-2|.|TRBV2|.|12
CASRRARTPYTF
TGTGCCAGCAGGAGAGCCCGAACCCCCTACACCTTC
>TRBJ2-6|TRBD2|TRBV20-1|.|17
CSARRVAGGPGANVLTF
TGCAGTGCTAGAAGGGTAGCGGGGGGGCCTGGGGCCAACGTCCTGACTTTC
>TRBJ2-1|TRBD2|TRBV7-2|few|15
CASSPTSGGGNEQFF
TGTGCCAGCAGCCCTACTAGCGGGGGGGGGAATGAGCAGTTCTTC
>TRBJ2-3|TRBD1|TRBV15|many|14
CATSAEGATDTQYF
TGTGCCACCTCTGCAGAGGGGGCCACAGATACGCAGTATTTT
>TRBJ2-1|TRBD2|TRBV27|once|16
CASSSWRTSGSNEQFF
TGTGCCAGCAGTTCCTGGCGGACTAGCGGGAGTAATGAGCAGTTCTTC
>TRBJ1-1|.|TRBV5-1|few|14
CASRNRSGPVEAFF
TGCGCCAGCAGGAACAGGTCTGGACCCGTTGAAGCTTTCTTT
>TRBJ2-3|.|TRBV20-1|many|13
CSAALPGPDTQYF
TGCAGTGCCGCACTCCCCGGCCCAGATACGCAGTATTTT
>TRBJ2-1|.|TRBV4-3|.|14
CASSPGGAHNEQFF
TGCGCCAGCAGCCCAGGAGGGGCCCACAATGAGCAGTTCTTC
>TRBJ2-3|TRBD1|TRBV11-2|.|18
CASSFFFRTGRDTDTQYF
TGTGCCAGCAGCTTCTTCTTCCGGACAGGTCGGGACACAGATACGCAGTATTTT
>TRBJ2-7|TRBD1|TRBV5-1|.|14
CASSVGQGHYEQYF
TGCGCCAGCAGCGTAGGACAGGGGCACTACGAGCAGTACTTC
>TRBJ1-2|TRBD1|TRBV3-1|.|12
CASGGTDYGYTF
TGTGCCAGCGGCGGGACAGACTATGGCTACACCTTC
>TRBJ1-2|.|TRBV12-3/TRBV12-4|.|16
CASSYGHVVGNYGYTF
TGTGCCAGCAGTTACGGACACGTCGTGGGAAACTATGGCTACACCTTC
>TRBJ2-5|.|TRBV12-3/TRBV12-4|.|12
CASSRHKETQYF
TGTGCCAGCAGTCGCCATAAAGAGACCCAGTACTTC
>TRBJ1-1|TRBD1|TRBV6-2/TRBV6-3|.|11
CASDQGAEAFF
TGTGCCAGTGACCAGGGGGCTGAAGCTTTCTTT
>TRBJ2-1|.|TRBV3-1|few|13
CASSQGVLDEQFF
TGTGCCAGCAGCCAAGGGGTCTTGGATGAGCAGTTCTTC
>TRBJ2-2|.|TRBV10-3|.|15
CAISDDRSNTGELFF
TGTGCCATCAGTGATGACAGATCGAACACCGGGGAGCTGTTTTTT
>TRBJ2-5|TRBD1|TRBV24-1|few|15
CATSDARGTGGLTYF
TGTGCCACCAGTGATGCGCGCGGGACAGGGGGCCTAACTTACTTC